These 25 T cell receptor beta chains share one sample of origin, sequenced in a study of control samples from healthy donors and cancer patients. Assay: immunoSEQ multiplex PCR; the TCRdb copy retains only in-frame clones and omits some. Of about 110,000 clones in the sample, 90% are singletons; the top ten hold 4% to 5.5%. The sequenced sample consisted of blood. The receptor set was obtained from a human donor in good health. The donor label of this sample is uncertain.

The rearrangement uses TRBV29-1 and TRBJ2-7; 8 bases match TRBD1. CDR3 length: 14 residues. Germline V gene lookup returns CDR1 SQVTM and CDR2 ANQGSEA. Trimming at V came to 2 bases and at J to 6 bases, leaving 9 bases not matched to a gene. This CDR3 is CSVEIWTGIGEQYF. The CDR3 DNA follows: TGCAGCGTTGAAATATGGACAGGGATAGGCGAGCAGTACTTC.

This chain links TRBV27 with TRBJ1-2, with TRBD1 matching 9 bases. The CDR3 is 13 residues long. Germline trimming cut 8 bases from V and 14 bases from J; bases unmatched to any gene: 15. CDR1 MNHEY and CDR2 SMNVEV come from the germline V gene (reference sequence). In DNA, the CDR3 is TGTGCCAGCGGGGCGGGACAGGGCCTTTTCTCTACCTTC. Translated, it gives CASGAGQGLFSTF.

In its sample, this clone was seen a few times. The gene calls are TRBV5-1 and TRBJ2-2; 7 bases match TRBD2. CDR1 SGHRS and CDR2 YFSETQ come from the germline V gene. The CDR3 is 15 residues long. The V gene end was trimmed by 0 bases and the J gene end by 6 bases; junction bases not matched to a gene: 5. CDR3 DNA: TGCGCCAGCAGCTTGGTCGCGGGGGACTCCGGGGAGCTGTTTTTT. Translating gives CASSLVAGDSGELFF.

The CDR3: CASSFGVSYEQYF. CDR3 nucleotides: TGTGCCAGCAGTTTTGGGGTCTCCTACGAGCAGTACTTC. This chain uses TRBV27 with TRBJ2-7; no clear D gene. Trimming shortened V by 3 bases and J by 0 bases, and 6 bases separated the two germline ends. The CDR3 spans 13 residues. Germline-derived CDR1 and CDR2 are MNHEY and SMNVEV (reference sequence).

V gene TRBV5-6 combines with J gene TRBJ1-1; D is unresolved. V was pared by 0 bases and J by 0 bases, with 6 bases between. Germline V gene sequence: CDR1 SGHDT, CDR2 YYEEEE. CDR3 size: 14 residues. The CDR3 nucleotides are TGTGCCAGCAGCTTGGACAGCATGAACACTGAAGCTTTCTTT. The encoded protein is CASSLDSMNTEAFF.

This chain joins TRBV28 and TRBJ1-2, with TRBD1 as a possible D gene (5 bases). The CDR3 contains 11 residues. Trimming pared 10 bases from V and 10 bases from J, leaving 16 bases between. Germline CDR1 MDHEN, CDR2 SYDVKM. CDR3: CATQGQATYTF. CDR3 DNA: TGTGCCACCCAGGGTCAGGCAACCTACACCTTC.

This chain links TRBV13 with TRBJ2-3, with 9 bases lining up with TRBD2. The germline V gene encodes CDR1 PRHDT and CDR2 FYEKMQ (reference sequence). The CDR3 loop spans 16 amino acids. V lost 7 bases to trimming and J lost 2 bases; unmatched junction nucleotides: 10. The CDR3: CASTLWRGGITDTQYF. Written as DNA, the CDR3 is TGTGCCAGCACCCTCTGGCGGGGGGGAATCACAGATACGCAGTATTTT.

The genes are TRBV28 and TRBJ2-7; either TRBD1 or TRBD2 may supply D (5 bases each). The V gene's germline CDR1 is MDHEN and CDR2 SYDVKM. This CDR3 comprises 17 residues. Trimming left V 7 bases short and J 0 bases short, with 22 bases between. In DNA form, the CDR3 reads TGTGCCAGCACCCCTACCGGGGCCTTAACTCACTCCTACGAGCAGTACTTC. Translated, it gives CASTPTGALTHSYEQYF. Complete variable domain (other parts from reference TRBV28 and TRBJ2-7): DVKVTQSSRYLVKRTGEKVFLECVQDMDHENMFWYRQDPGLGLRLIYFSYDVKMKEKGDIPEGYSVSREKKERFSLILESASTNQTSMYLCASTPTGALTHSYEQYFGPGTRLTVT.

The chain employs TRBV28 and TRBJ1-1; a possible D gene is TRBD1 (5 bases). Deletions cut 9 bases from V and 2 bases from J, with 19 bases between. Germline V CDR1 and CDR2: MDHEN, SYDVKM. The CDR3 consists of 15 residues. DNA for the CDR3: TGTGCCAGTGTAGCTCCAGTGGACAAAAACACTGAAGCTTTCTTT. Amino acids: CASVAPVDKNTEAFF.

V and J are TRBV7-8 and TRBJ2-5, with TRBD2 identical over 15 bases. The CDR3 consists of 15 residues. Germline CDR1 and CDR2: SGHVS and FQNEAQ. Germline trimming cut 5 bases from V and 5 bases from J; bases unmatched to any gene: 3. The CDR3 DNA reads as TGTGCCAGCAGCCCCGGGACTAGCGGGGGGGAGACCCAGTACTTC. It translates to CASSPGTSGGETQYF.

The chain is built from TRBV14 and TRBJ1-6; D gene unclear. Germline values: CDR1 SGHDN, CDR2 FVKESK. Trimming took 0 bases from V and 9 from J, leaving 15 bases between them. There are 16 residues in the CDR3. The CDR3, as DNA: TGTGCCAGCAGCCAAGACTCCGGGTCACCCGGTTCACCCCTCCACTTT. This translates into CASSQDSGSPGSPLHF.

The rearrangement joins TRBV13 to TRBJ1-1, with 7 bases aligning to TRBD1. With V trimmed by 0 bases and J by 10 bases, 8 bases remained unmatched. The V gene's germline CDR1 is PRHDT and CDR2 FYEKMQ (reference sequence). The CDR3 extends over 14 amino acids. The CDR3 loop is CASSLGGTVYGAFF. CDR3 DNA sequence: TGTGCCAGCAGCTTAGGAGGGACAGTATATGGAGCTTTCTTT.

The chain is built from TRBV4-2 and TRBJ1-5, with 7 nucleotides matching TRBD1. The CDR3 spans 14 residues. Trimming took 3 bases from V and 6 from J; bases not matched to a gene: 5. The germline V gene encodes CDR1 LGHNA and CDR2 YNFKEQ. The CDR3 loop reads CASSHTGDGQPQHF. CDR3 nucleotides: TGTGCCAGCAGCCATACAGGGGACGGTCAGCCCCAGCATTTT.

This sequence joins TRBV6-5 and TRBJ1-5; D is undetermined. The germline gives CDR1 MNHEY, CDR2 SVGAGI. This CDR3 is 14 amino acids long. With 5 bases removed from V and 6 bases from J, the gap between germline ends came to 14 bases. CDR3 nucleotides: TGTGCCAGCAGTCTAAGGTTCGGAGGTCAGCCCCAGCATTTT. This sequence encodes CASSLRFGGQPQHF.

V gene TRBV19 combines with J gene TRBJ2-7; D may be TRBD1 (6 bases). CDR1 and CDR2 (germline): LNHDA, SQIVND (reference sequence). There are 14 residues in the CDR3. Trimming shortened V by 2 bases and J by 0 bases, and 8 bases separated the two germline ends. CDR3 coding DNA: TGTGCCAGTAGTATAAGGGACACCTCCTACGAGCAGTACTTC. Protein sequence: CASSIRDTSYEQYF. The complete variable domain, with remaining parts taken from reference TRBV19 and TRBJ2-7, reads DGGITQSPKYLFRKEGQNVTLSCEQNLNHDAMYWYRQDPGQGLRLIYYSQIVNDFQKGDIAEGYSVSREKKESFPLTVTSAQKNPTAFYLCASSIRDTSYEQYFGPGTRLTVT.

The chain employs TRBV12-3 or TRBV12-4 and TRBJ1-2; possible D gene TRBD1, 5 bases. The CDR3 contains 13 residues. V lost 3 bases and J 4 bases, leaving 9 bases between the germline ends. The CDR3 nucleotides are TGTGCCAGCAGTTTGATGGGGGGCTATGGCTACACCTTC. Protein product: CASSLMGGYGYTF.

The chain is built from TRBV10-3 and TRBJ1-4, with TRBD1 matching 9 bases. V was pared by 6 bases and J by 5 bases, with 4 bases of the junction left unmatched. CDR1 is ENHRY, CDR2 SYGVKD, per germline. This CDR3 has 14 amino acids. CDR3 nucleotide sequence: TGTGCCATCAGCCCGGGACAGGGCAATGAAAAACTGTTTTTT. Residues: CAISPGQGNEKLFF.

This clone turned up a few times. The chain links TRBV15 to TRBJ1-5; no clear D. Trimming shortened V by 0 bases and J by 4 bases, and 4 bases separated the two germline ends. The CDR3 consists of 13 residues. The germline gives CDR1 LNHNV, CDR2 YYDKDF (reference sequence). DNA of the CDR3: TGTGCCACCAGCAGAGATGGGAATCAGCCCCAGCATTTT. Its translation is CATSRDGNQPQHF.

The chain links TRBV24-1 to TRBJ2-7; 8 nucleotides match TRBD1. The CDR3 length is 12 residues. V trimming: 10 bases; J trimming: 0 bases; junction bases outside the gene matches: 1. The germline CDR1 and CDR2 sequences are KGHDR and SFDVKD. In DNA form, the CDR3 reads TGTGCCACTCAGGGGGCCTCCTACGAGCAGTACTTC. It is translated as CATQGASYEQYF.

J is TRBJ1-1 and V is TRBV27; no firm D call. This CDR3 region has 15 residues. Trimming removed 8 bases at V and 2 bases at J, with 18 bases between. The germline CDR1 and CDR2 sequences are MNHEY and SMNVEV (reference sequence). Here the CDR3 reads CASYSNSGFNTEAFF. For the CDR3, the DNA is TGTGCCAGCTACTCCAACAGTGGGTTCAACACTGAAGCTTTCTTT.

This clone was seen once. This sequence joins TRBV3-1 (or the pseudogene TRBV3-2) and TRBJ1-6; the D is unclear. CDR3 size: 17 residues. V lost 3 bases and J lost 0, with 12 bases in between. The germline gives CDR1 LGHDT, CDR2 YNNKEL (reference sequence). In nucleotides, the CDR3 is TGTGCCAGCAGCCAGCAACCACGCAGCTCCTATAATTCACCCCTCCACTTT. Its protein is CASSQQPRSSYNSPLHF.

The chain recombines TRBV6-5 with TRBJ2-7; the D gene is possibly TRBD1 (6 bases). CDR1 is MNHEY and CDR2 is SVGAGI in the germline V gene. CDR3 size: 15 residues. Trimming took off 4 bases at V and 4 bases at J, with 17 bases between the two ends. Here the CDR3 reads CASSSPHLRGYEQYV. CDR3 sequence (DNA): TGTGCCAGCAGTTCACCTCATTTGAGGGGGTACGAGCAGTACGTC.

This clone came up a few times. The chain has TRBV19 and TRBJ1-3; D is unresolved. The CDR3 length is 20 residues. Trimming cost V 3 bases and J 0 bases, with 24 bases left between them. Germline CDR1 is LNHDA and CDR2 is SQIVND (reference sequence). The DNA for the CDR3 is TGTGCCAGTAGTATCCTCCGGAGAATCAAGTCTGCCAACTCTGGAAACACCATATATTTT. Translation: CASSILRRIKSANSGNTIYF.

This clone was observed a few times. This chain uses TRBV24-1 with TRBJ2-1; tentative D call: TRBD1 (6 bases). From germline, CDR1 is KGHDR and CDR2 SFDVKD. V dropped 5 bases and J dropped 1 base, with 14 bases sitting between them. This CDR3 comprises 16 residues. The CDR3 is CATSGNRVGSYNEQFF. In DNA, the CDR3 is TGTGCCACCAGTGGTAACAGGGTTGGGTCCTACAATGAGCAGTTCTTC.

The chain employs TRBV14 and TRBJ1-1; D gene uncertain. V lost 1 base and J 8 bases, leaving 23 bases between the germline ends. The germline CDR1 and CDR2 sequences are SGHDN and FVKESK. The CDR3 extends over 17 amino acids. CDR3 in amino acids: CASSQGLSQGFGEEAFF. Here the CDR3 DNA reads TGTGCCAGCAGCCAAGGGCTCTCTCAAGGGTTCGGGGAAGAAGCTTTCTTT.